This T cell receptor beta chain came from a study of blood T cell repertoires in COVID-19 (dated by TCRdb to the early 2020s). Context from the whole study: Samples covering the acute and convalescent phases of COVID-19 were provided by collaborators in the United States, Italy and Spain. Nearly every sample came with metadata listing a de-identified subject ID, COVID-19 status, age in years and sex. Where available, HLA class I and class II types were taken from metadata supplied by the sample provider and were not determined by assay-based typing. Subjects who had been exposed to COVID-19, were actively infected with it, or had recovered from it provided the deeply sampled blood TCRbeta repertoires that made up the dataset. The samples were drawn from the first 160 participants of the ongoing ImmuneRACE study and from 1,254 subjects provided by 6 global collaborators. The material from the prospective study consisted of cDNA or gDNA derived from T cells, B-cell-depleted T cells, or PBMCs. The repertoires were made available in a free public database intended to serve as a resource for research on the immune response to SARS-CoV-2.

One collaborating source in Seattle enrolled patients during active infection and followed them longitudinally through the course of disease. Whole blood was collected in K2EDTA tubes by collaborating institutions according to the institutions' own protocols. For TCRbeta analysis, collaborator samples were shipped as frozen whole blood, as isolated PBMCs, or as DNA extracted from either sample type. What the work shows at the level of the full study, not this receptor alone: How much clinical and demographic metadata was included differed by source and by participant, and the metadata was provided uncurated.

About this clone itself: Its specific antigen is unknown. Base-call qualities are not available, and no considerably larger clone is one nucleotide away.

Spanning cysteine to phenylalanine, the CDR3 consists of 15 amino acids. Only the CDR3 DNA stays, 45 bases, in frame from base 1. In the germline V gene, CDR1 corresponds to KGHSH and CDR2 to LQKENI. After removal of 3 bases from V and 8 bases from J, the junction retains 9 bases not matched to a gene. The immunoSEQ Assay, a bias-controlled multiplex PCR, was used to amplify TCRbeta CDR3 regions from genomic DNA. In the paper's pipeline: Nucleated cell counts per sample were estimated from amplification of reference gene primers within the assay. To quantify the absolute abundance of each unique TCRbeta CDR3 rearrangement, sequence reads were collapsed and filtered. For each sample, productive Simpson clonality was calculated by taking the square root of Simpson's diversity index across productive rearrangements. In its TCRdb copy, this immuneACCESS table keeps in-frame sequences only and misses some clones. Where compared with another copy, unresolved V genes explain less than half of these, and the others have no known cause. For V, J and clone size, that table is used; D and trimming come from the DNA. The sample contains some 220,000 clones, roughly 85% of them found a single time. Together, the top ten hold approximately 2.4% of the sample.

The source is a woman in her seventies with COVID-19, enrolled during active disease. The V gene is TRBV18 and the J gene is TRBJ1-1; 10 bases in the junction line up with TRBD1. Sample: peripheral blood. The CDR3 amino acid sequence is: CASSPTDRGTAEAFF. The nucleotide sequence reads TGTGCCAGCTCACCGACGGACAGGGGGACCGCGGAAGCTTTCTTT.